This T cell receptor (beta chain) was documented in a study of coeliac disease. Method: immunoSEQ multiplex PCR; TCRdb's copy keeps in-frame clones and lacks some. The data show roughly 3,700 clones, 64% seen once. The V and J ends lost 8 bases and 8 bases respectively, with 10 bases between them. This CDR3 has 11 amino acids. Germline CDR1 and CDR2: KGHSH and LQKENI. Study outcomes and limitations: TRB repertoires were largely private, with most amino acid sequences found in only one sample. In active celiac disease, intraepithelial and lamina propria TRB and TRG repertoires were less clonal than controls.

Comment on this clone: Its antigen is as yet unknown.

Sequenced input: lymphocytes from the gut lamina propria. The genes are TRBV18 and TRBJ2-1; D uncertain. This clonotype was obtained from a woman younger than 45 without celiac disease. CDR3 in amino acids: CASLRSDEQFF. The CDR3 DNA sequence: TGTGCCAGCCTCAGATCTGATGAGCAGTTCTTC.